This T cell receptor beta chain was observed in a study of radiotherapy plus CTLA-4 blockade in lung cancer. About the study: Of the patients, 15% to 20% showed objective responses and roughly 30% attained disease control. Study-wide results and caveats: TCR clones of tumor origin grew in blood after radiotherapy plus ipilimumab.

Enrolled patients, whose metastatic non-small-cell lung cancer was chemo-refractory, received focal radiation plus CTLA-4 blockade with ipilimumab. Libraries were prepared by immunoSEQ multiplex PCR; TCRdb keeps only in-frame clonotypes and omits some of them. Of some 80,000 clones listed, roughly 80% are singletons. The germline V gene has CDR1 SEHNR and CDR2 FQNEAQ (reference sequence). The CDR3 totals 16 residues. With V trimmed by 5 bases and J by 4 bases, 9 bases remained unmatched. Points on this clone: Its specificity is unknown.

The V and J genes are TRBV7-9 and TRBJ1-2, with 11 nucleotides matching TRBD1. The receptor comes from a human donor with non-small cell lung cancer who had stable disease on radiotherapy plus ipilimumab. Source: peripheral blood, taken from a patient treated with radiotherapy plus ipilimumab. CDR3: CASSPTLGTGGYGYTF. CDR3 sequence (DNA): TGTGCCAGCAGCCCGACCCTCGGGACAGGGGGCTATGGCTACACCTTC.